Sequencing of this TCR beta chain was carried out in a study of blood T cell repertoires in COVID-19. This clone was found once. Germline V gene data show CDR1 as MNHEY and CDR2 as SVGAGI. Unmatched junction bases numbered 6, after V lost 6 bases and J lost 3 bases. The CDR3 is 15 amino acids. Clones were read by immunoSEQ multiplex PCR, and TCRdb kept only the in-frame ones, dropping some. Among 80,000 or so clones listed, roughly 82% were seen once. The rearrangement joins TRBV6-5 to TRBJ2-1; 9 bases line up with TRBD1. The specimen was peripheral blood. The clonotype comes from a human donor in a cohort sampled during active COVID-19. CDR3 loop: CASSRGQGNYNEQFF. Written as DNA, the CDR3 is TGTGCCAGCAGCCGGGGACAGGGAAACTACAATGAGCAGTTCTTC.